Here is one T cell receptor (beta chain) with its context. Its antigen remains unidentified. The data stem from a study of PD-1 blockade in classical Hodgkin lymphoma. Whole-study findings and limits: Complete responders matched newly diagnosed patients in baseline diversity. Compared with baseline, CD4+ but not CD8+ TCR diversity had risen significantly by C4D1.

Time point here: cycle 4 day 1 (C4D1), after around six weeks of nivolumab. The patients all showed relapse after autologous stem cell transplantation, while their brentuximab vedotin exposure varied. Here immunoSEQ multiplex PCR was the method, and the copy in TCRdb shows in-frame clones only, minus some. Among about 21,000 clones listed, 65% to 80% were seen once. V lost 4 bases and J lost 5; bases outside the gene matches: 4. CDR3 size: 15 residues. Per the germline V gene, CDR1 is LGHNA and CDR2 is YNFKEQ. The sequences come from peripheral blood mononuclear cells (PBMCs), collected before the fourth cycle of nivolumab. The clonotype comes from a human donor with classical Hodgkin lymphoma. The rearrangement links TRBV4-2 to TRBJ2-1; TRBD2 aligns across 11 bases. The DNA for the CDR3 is TGTGCCAGCAGCCCTGGGACTAGCGGCGACAATGAGCAGTTCTTC. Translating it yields CASSPGTSGDNEQFF.